This T cell receptor (beta chain) was profiled in a study of control samples from healthy donors and cancer patients. Produced via immunoSEQ multiplex PCR; TCRdb's table is partial and in-frame only. The data contain some 130,000 clones, around 90% of them singletons. The V end was cut by 2 bases, the J end by 2 bases, with 10 bases between. The CDR3 covers 14 residues. Germline V gives CDR1 SEHNR, CDR2 FQNEAQ (reference sequence). The source is a man between 35 and 55 years old in good health. Sequenced sample: blood. The chain links TRBV7-9 to TRBJ2-7; D ambiguous. The CDR3 reads CASSLNTDTYEQYF. In DNA form, the CDR3 reads TGTGCCAGCAGCTTAAATACCGACACCTACGAGCAGTACTTC.